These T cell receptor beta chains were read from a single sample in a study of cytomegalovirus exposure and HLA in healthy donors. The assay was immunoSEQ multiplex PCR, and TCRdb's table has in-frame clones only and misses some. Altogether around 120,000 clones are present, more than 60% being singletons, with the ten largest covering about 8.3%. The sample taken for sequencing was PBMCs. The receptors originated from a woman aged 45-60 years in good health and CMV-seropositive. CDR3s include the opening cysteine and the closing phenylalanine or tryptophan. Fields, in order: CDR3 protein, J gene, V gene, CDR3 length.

cdr3_aa: CASSFTGEQYF
j_call: TRBJ2-7
v_call: TRBV7-2
cdr3_length: 11

cdr3_aa: CASSTWDRYQETQYF
j_call: TRBJ2-5
v_call: TRBV5-1
cdr3_length: 15

cdr3_aa: CASSLIPGQGNTEAFF
j_call: TRBJ1-1
v_call: TRBV19
cdr3_length: 16

cdr3_aa: CASSPSGGGGDTQYF
j_call: TRBJ2-3
v_call: TRBV11-2
cdr3_length: 15

cdr3_aa: CASSLDRVNTEAFF
j_call: TRBJ1-1
v_call: TRBV7-6
cdr3_length: 14

cdr3_aa: CASRRSTGGVEKLFF
j_call: TRBJ1-4
v_call: TRBV5-1
cdr3_length: 15

cdr3_aa: CASRGDRGYEQYF
j_call: TRBJ2-7
v_call: TRBV2
cdr3_length: 13

cdr3_aa: CAWSRSPTYEQYF
j_call: NA
v_call: TRBV30
cdr3_length: 13

cdr3_aa: CASSPLGSGSSYEQYF
j_call: TRBJ2-7
v_call: TRBV7-8
cdr3_length: 16

cdr3_aa: CASSEGAWQETQYF
j_call: TRBJ2-5
v_call: TRBV9
cdr3_length: 14

cdr3_aa: CASRTPGQGTGELFF
j_call: TRBJ2-2
v_call: TRBV2
cdr3_length: 15

cdr3_aa: CASSWGQGNQPQHF
j_call: TRBJ1-5
v_call: TRBV6-5
cdr3_length: 14

cdr3_aa: CASSVQLAGNTGELFF
j_call: TRBJ2-2
v_call: TRBV4-1
cdr3_length: 16

cdr3_aa: CASSPRTTMNTEAFF
j_call: TRBJ1-1
v_call: TRBV9
cdr3_length: 15

cdr3_aa: CAWSTGERVTGELFF
j_call: TRBJ2-2
v_call: TRBV30
cdr3_length: 15

cdr3_aa: CASSPPGLAGIYNEQFF
j_call: TRBJ2-1
v_call: TRBV4-2
cdr3_length: 17

cdr3_aa: CASSTQGVTTEAFF
j_call: TRBJ1-1
v_call: TRBV2
cdr3_length: 14

cdr3_aa: CASSNWANTEAFF
j_call: TRBJ1-1
v_call: TRBV6-5
cdr3_length: 13

cdr3_aa: CASSHNRGNTEAFF
j_call: TRBJ1-1
v_call: TRBV6-6
cdr3_length: 14

cdr3_aa: CASSLNAGRDGYTF
j_call: TRBJ1-2
v_call: TRBV11-2
cdr3_length: 14

cdr3_aa: CASSLDSGTRIDEQYF
j_call: TRBJ2-7
v_call: TRBV18
cdr3_length: 16

cdr3_aa: CSVEGGQRTNYGYTF
j_call: TRBJ1-2
v_call: TRBV29-1
cdr3_length: 15

cdr3_aa: CAWSPGQVDTQYF
j_call: TRBJ2-3
v_call: TRBV30
cdr3_length: 13

cdr3_aa: CAISVQMDTQYF
j_call: TRBJ2-3
v_call: TRBV10-3
cdr3_length: 12

cdr3_aa: CASRDRVGPGANVLTF
j_call: TRBJ2-6
v_call: TRBV2
cdr3_length: 16

cdr3_aa: CATNPDVSAGLGNTEAFF
j_call: TRBJ1-1
v_call: TRBV10-3
cdr3_length: 18

cdr3_aa: CASSSLAGGADTQYF
j_call: TRBJ2-3
v_call: TRBV5-1
cdr3_length: 15

cdr3_aa: CASSLSNRGLAFF
j_call: TRBJ1-1
v_call: TRBV28
cdr3_length: 13

cdr3_aa: CASSQVGLAGNQETQYF
j_call: TRBJ2-5
v_call: TRBV4-2
cdr3_length: 17

cdr3_aa: CASSQDTVYNSPLHF
j_call: TRBJ1-6
v_call: TRBV4-2
cdr3_length: 15

cdr3_aa: CASSPLADNEQFF
j_call: TRBJ2-1
v_call: TRBV18
cdr3_length: 13

cdr3_aa: CASRGQGATEAFF
j_call: TRBJ1-1
v_call: TRBV6-6
cdr3_length: 13

cdr3_aa: CASSTGTGLEAFF
j_call: TRBJ1-1
v_call: TRBV6-6
cdr3_length: 13

cdr3_aa: CASSPPGSATEAFF
j_call: TRBJ1-1
v_call: TRBV7-3
cdr3_length: 14

cdr3_aa: CGGRAYTGELFF
j_call: TRBJ2-2
v_call: TRBV6-1
cdr3_length: 12

cdr3_aa: CASSLIAGGPYGYTF
j_call: TRBJ1-2
v_call: TRBV7-9
cdr3_length: 15

cdr3_aa: CASSQRGTSGTQYF
j_call: TRBJ2-5
v_call: TRBV14
cdr3_length: 14

cdr3_aa: CAWSVGNGNTIYF
j_call: TRBJ1-3
v_call: TRBV30
cdr3_length: 13

cdr3_aa: CASSKGGAGENTGELFF
j_call: TRBJ2-2
v_call: TRBV21-1
cdr3_length: 17

cdr3_aa: CASSPGQGAWYGYTF
j_call: TRBJ1-2
v_call: TRBV5-1
cdr3_length: 15

cdr3_aa: CASSQVGTGKNIQYF
j_call: TRBJ2-4
v_call: TRBV4-1
cdr3_length: 15

cdr3_aa: CASSQRASGTNEQFF
j_call: TRBJ2-1
v_call: TRBV4-3
cdr3_length: 15

cdr3_aa: CASSPPGQFTDTQYF
j_call: TRBJ2-3
v_call: TRBV7-2
cdr3_length: 15

cdr3_aa: CASPFPSAKNIQYF
j_call: TRBJ2-4
v_call: TRBV14
cdr3_length: 14

cdr3_aa: CASSIRAGSSDTQYF
j_call: TRBJ2-3
v_call: TRBV19
cdr3_length: 15

cdr3_aa: CASSVDSGRSEQYF
j_call: TRBJ2-7
v_call: TRBV9
cdr3_length: 14

cdr3_aa: CASSDGVSGRAREQFF
j_call: TRBJ2-1
v_call: TRBV2
cdr3_length: 16

cdr3_aa: CASSLKATYEQYF
j_call: TRBJ2-7
v_call: TRBV7-9
cdr3_length: 13

cdr3_aa: CASSPTSAVYEQYF
j_call: TRBJ2-7
v_call: TRBV9
cdr3_length: 14

cdr3_aa: CASSFGSGNQETQYF
j_call: TRBJ2-5
v_call: TRBV27
cdr3_length: 15

cdr3_aa: CASSLASGVETQYF
j_call: TRBJ2-5
v_call: TRBV7-9
cdr3_length: 14

cdr3_aa: CASTSGGGPSTDTQYF
j_call: TRBJ2-3
v_call: TRBV5-1
cdr3_length: 16

cdr3_aa: CASSPRPGINEQYF
j_call: TRBJ2-7
v_call: TRBV5-4
cdr3_length: 14

cdr3_aa: CARGAQRGGVADTQYF
j_call: TRBJ2-3
v_call: TRBV30
cdr3_length: 16

cdr3_aa: CAYSLGGETQYF
j_call: TRBJ2-5
v_call: TRBV30
cdr3_length: 12